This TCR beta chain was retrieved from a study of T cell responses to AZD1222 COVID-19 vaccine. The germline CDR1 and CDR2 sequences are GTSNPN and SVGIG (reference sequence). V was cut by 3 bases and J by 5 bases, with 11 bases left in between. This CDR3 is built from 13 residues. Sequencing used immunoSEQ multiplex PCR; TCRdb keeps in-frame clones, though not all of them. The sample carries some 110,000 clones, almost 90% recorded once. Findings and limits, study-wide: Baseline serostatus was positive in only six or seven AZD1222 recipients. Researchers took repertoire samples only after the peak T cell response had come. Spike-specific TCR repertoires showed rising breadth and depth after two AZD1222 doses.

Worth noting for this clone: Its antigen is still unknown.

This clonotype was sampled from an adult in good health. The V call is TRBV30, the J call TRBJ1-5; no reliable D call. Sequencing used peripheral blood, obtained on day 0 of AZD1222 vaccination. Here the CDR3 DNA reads TGTGCCTGGAGCGGCCAGCTAGATCAGCCCCAGCATTTT. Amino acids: CAWSGQLDQPQHF.